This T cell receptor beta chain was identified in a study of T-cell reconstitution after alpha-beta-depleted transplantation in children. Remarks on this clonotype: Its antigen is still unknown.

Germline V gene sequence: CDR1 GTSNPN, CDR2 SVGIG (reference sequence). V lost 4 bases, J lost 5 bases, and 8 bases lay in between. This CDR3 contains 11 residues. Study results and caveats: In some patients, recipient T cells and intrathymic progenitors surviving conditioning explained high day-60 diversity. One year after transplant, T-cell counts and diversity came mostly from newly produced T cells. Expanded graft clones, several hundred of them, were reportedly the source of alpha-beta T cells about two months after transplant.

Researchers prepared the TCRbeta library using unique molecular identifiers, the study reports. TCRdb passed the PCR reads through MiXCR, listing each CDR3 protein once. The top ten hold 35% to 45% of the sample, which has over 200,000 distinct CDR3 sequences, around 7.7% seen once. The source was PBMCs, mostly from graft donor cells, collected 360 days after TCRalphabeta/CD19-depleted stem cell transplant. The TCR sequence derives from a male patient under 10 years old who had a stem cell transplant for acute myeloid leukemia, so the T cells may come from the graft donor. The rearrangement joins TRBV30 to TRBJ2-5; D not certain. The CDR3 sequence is CAWTPGETQYF. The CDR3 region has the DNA TGTGCCTGGACCCCCGGGGAGACCCAGTACTTC.